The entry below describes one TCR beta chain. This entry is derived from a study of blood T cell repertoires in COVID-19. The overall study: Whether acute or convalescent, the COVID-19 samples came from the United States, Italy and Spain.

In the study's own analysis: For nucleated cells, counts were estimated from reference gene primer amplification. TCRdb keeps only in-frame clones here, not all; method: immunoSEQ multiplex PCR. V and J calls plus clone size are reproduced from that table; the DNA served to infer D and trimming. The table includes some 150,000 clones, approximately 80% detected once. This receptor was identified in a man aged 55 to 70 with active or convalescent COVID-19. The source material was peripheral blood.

The CDR3 coding sequence is TGTGCCAGCAGTGCAGGGGGCCTGGATGGCTACACCTTC. It codes for CASSAGGLDGYTF. The V call is TRBV28, the J call TRBJ1-2; 8 positions agree with TRBD1. This CDR3 comprises 13 residues. Germline loops: CDR1 MDHEN, CDR2 SYDVKM. Losses at the gene ends were 5 bases for V and 6 bases for J; bases not matched to a gene: 5.